This TCR beta chain is from a study of blood T cell repertoires in COVID-19. Study-level information: COVID-19 samples, acute and convalescent, were from the United States, Italy and Spain. T cells, B-cell-depleted T cells, or PBMCs provided the cDNA or gDNA that served as material.

The CDR3 is made up of 14 amino acids. The germline V and J ends were trimmed by 7 bases and 10 bases, with 21 bases remaining between them. CDR1 is MDHEN and CDR2 is SYDVKM in the germline V gene. As handled by the study authors: Reference gene primer amplification gave estimated nucleated cell counts. Method: immunoSEQ multiplex PCR; TCRdb's copy keeps in-frame clones and lacks some. The DNA was the basis for D and trimming; V, J and clone size are from that table. The sample yields 110,000 or so clones, roughly 85% seen once. The rearrangement joins TRBV28 to TRBJ2-3; D perhaps matches TRBD2 (6 bases). This sequence was found in a man aged 50 to 60 with acute or convalescent COVID-19. Sequenced: peripheral blood. The CDR3 sequence is CASTSAGTALSQYF. The CDR3 DNA follows: TGTGCCAGCACCTCGGCGGGGACCGCCCTTTCGCAGTATTTT.